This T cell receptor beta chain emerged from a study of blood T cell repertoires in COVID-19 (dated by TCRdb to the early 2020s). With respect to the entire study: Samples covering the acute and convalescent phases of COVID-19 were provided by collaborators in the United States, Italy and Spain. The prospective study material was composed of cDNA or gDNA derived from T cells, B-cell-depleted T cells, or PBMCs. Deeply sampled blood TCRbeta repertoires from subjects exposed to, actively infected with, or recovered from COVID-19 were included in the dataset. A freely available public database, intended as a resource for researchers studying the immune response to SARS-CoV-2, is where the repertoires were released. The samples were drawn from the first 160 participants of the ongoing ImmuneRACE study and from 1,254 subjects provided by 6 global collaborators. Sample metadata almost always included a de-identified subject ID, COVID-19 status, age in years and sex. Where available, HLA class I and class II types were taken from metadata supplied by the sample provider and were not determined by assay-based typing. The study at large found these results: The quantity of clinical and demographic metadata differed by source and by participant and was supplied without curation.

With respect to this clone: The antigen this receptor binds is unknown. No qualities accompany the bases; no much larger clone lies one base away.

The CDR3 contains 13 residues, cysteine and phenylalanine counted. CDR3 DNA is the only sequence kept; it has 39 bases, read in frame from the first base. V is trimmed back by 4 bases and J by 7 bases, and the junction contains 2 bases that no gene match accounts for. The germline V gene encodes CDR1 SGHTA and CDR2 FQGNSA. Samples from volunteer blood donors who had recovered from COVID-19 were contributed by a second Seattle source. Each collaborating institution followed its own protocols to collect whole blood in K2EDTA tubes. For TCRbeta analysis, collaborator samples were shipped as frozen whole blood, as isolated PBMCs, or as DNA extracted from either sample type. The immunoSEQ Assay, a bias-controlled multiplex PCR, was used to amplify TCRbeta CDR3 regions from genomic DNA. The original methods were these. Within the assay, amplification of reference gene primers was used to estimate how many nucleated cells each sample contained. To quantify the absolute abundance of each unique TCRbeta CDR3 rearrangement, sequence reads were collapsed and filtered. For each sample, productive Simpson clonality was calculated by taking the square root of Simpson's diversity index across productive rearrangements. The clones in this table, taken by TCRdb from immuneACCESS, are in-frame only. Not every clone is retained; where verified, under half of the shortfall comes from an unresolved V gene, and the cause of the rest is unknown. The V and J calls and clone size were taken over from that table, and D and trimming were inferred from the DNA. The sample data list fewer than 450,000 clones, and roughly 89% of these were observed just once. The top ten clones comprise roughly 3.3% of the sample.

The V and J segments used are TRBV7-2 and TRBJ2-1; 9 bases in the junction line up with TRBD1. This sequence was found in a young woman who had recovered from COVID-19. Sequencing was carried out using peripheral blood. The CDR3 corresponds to CASSSDRGNEQFF. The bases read TGTGCCAGCAGCTCAGACAGGGGGAATGAGCAGTTCTTC.